This T cell receptor (beta chain) was recorded in a study of molecular identifiers for immune sequencing clone quantification. Study as a whole: Replicates partitioned RNA from approximately 20,000 or 100,000 naive CD8 cells into five parts, sequencing four.

TCRdb fed the PCR reads into MiXCR, producing one record per CDR3 protein. The sample lists 100,000 or so distinct CDR3 sequences; approximately 22% were seen once. Sequenced: naive CD8+ T cells from blood, with Jurkat cell RNA spiked in. The subset here: FACS-sorted CD8+CD4-CCR7+CD45RA+ naive T cells. This sequence was found in a human donor in good health. Some libraries in this study had Jurkat cell RNA spiked in.

As DNA, the CDR3 is TGTGCCAGCAGCTTGCCTTTTCCGAGCTCTGGGGCCAACGTCCTGACTTTC. Protein product: CASSLPFPSSGANVLTF. The rearrangement joins TRBV5-4 to TRBJ2-6; unclear D gene. Germline assignment: CDR1 SGHNT and CDR2 YYREEE (reference sequence). The CDR3 contains 17 residues. Trimming shortened V by 1 base and J by 0 bases, and 11 bases separated the two germline ends.